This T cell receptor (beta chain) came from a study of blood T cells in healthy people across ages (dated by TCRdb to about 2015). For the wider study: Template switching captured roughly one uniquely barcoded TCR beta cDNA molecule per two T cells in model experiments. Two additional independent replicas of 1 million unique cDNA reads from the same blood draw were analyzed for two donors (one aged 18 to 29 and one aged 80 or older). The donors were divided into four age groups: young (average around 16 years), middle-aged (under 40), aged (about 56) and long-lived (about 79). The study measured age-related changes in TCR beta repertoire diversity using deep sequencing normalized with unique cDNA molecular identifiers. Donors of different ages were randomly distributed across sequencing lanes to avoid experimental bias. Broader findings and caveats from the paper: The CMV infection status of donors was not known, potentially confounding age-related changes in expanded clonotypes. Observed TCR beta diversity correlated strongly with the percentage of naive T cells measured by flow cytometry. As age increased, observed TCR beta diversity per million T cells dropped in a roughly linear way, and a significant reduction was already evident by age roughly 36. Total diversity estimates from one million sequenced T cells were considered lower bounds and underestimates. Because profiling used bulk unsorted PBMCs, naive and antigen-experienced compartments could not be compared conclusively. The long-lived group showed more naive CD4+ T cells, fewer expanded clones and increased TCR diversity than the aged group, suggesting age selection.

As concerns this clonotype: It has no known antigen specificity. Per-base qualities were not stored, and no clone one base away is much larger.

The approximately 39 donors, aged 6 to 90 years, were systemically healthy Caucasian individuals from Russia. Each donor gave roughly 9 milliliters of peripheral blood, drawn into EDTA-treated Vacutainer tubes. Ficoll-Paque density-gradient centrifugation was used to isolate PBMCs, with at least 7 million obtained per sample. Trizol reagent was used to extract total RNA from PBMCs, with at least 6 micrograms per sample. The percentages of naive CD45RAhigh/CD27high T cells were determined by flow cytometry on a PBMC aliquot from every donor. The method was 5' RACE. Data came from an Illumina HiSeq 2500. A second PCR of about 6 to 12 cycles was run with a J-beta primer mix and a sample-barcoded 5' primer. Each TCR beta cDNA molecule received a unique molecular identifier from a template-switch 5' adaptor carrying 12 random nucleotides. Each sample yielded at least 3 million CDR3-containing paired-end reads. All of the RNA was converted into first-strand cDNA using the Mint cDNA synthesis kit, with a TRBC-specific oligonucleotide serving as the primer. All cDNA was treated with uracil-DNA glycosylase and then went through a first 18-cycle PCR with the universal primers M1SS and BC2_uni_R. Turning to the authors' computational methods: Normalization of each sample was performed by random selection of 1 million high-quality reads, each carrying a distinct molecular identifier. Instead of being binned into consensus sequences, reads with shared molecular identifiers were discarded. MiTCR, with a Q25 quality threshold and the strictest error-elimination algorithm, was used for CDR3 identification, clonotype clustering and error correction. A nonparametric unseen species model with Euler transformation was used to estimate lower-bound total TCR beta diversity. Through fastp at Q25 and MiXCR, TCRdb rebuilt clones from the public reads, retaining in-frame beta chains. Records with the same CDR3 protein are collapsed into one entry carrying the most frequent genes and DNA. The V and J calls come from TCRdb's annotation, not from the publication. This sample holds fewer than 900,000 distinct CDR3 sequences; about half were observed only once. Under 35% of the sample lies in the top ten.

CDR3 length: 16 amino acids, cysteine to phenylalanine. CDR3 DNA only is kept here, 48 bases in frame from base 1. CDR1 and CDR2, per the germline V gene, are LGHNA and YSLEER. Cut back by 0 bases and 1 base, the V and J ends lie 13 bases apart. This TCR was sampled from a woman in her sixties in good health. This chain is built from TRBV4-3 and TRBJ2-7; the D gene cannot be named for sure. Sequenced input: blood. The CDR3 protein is CASSQDSTLGSYEQYF. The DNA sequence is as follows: TGCGCCAGCAGCCAAGACTCCACGTTGGGGTCCTACGAGCAGTACTTC.